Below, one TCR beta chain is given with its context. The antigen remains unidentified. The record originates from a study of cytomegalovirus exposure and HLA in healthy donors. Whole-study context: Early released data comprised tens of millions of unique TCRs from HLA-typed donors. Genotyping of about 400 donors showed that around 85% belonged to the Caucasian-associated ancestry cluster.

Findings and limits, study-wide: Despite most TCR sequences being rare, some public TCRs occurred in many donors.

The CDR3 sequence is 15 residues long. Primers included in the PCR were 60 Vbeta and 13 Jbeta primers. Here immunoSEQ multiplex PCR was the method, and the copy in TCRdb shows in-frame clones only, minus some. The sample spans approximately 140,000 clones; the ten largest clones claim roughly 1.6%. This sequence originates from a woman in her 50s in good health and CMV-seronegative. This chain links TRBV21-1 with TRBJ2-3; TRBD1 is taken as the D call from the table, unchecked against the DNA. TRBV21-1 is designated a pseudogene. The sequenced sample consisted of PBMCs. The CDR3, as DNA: TGTGCCAGCAGCCACCCGGGACAGGGAAGGGATACGCAGTATTTT. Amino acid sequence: CASSHPGQGRDTQYF.